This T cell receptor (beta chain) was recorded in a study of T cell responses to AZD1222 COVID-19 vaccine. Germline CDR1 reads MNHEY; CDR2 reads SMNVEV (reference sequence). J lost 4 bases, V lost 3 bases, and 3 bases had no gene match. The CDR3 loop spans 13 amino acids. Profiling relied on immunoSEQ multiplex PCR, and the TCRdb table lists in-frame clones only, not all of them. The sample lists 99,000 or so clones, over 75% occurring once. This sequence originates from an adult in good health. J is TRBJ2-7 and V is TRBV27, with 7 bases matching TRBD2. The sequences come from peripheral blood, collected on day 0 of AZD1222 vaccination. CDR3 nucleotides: TGTGCCAGCAGTTTCGGCGGGAGTTACGAGCAGTACTTC. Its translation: CASSFGGSYEQYF.